This T cell receptor beta chain was recovered during a study of blood T cell repertoires in COVID-19. On the study more broadly: In each case, the material was cDNA or gDNA derived from T cells, B-cell-depleted T cells, or PBMCs.

Measured with immunoSEQ multiplex PCR; TCRdb has only the in-frame clones, and not every one. The table lists 350,000 to 400,000 clones, 90% of them singletons, with 6.5% in the top ten. This CDR3 is 15 amino acids long. Trimming removed 1 base from V and 4 bases from J, with 8 bases in between. Germline CDR1 reads SEHNR; CDR2 reads FQNEAQ (reference sequence). V gene TRBV7-9 combines with J gene TRBJ1-6, with a possible D match to TRBD1 (6 bases). Sequenced input: peripheral blood. The clonotype was recovered from a man between 18 and 35 years old with active or convalescent COVID-19. The CDR3 DNA is TGTGCCAGCAGCTTAGAAGGACAGTATAATTCACCCCTCCACTTT. Amino acids: CASSLEGQYNSPLHF.